Below, 2 T cell receptor beta chains from the same sample are listed, as sequenced in a study of beta chain features in type 1 diabetes (dated by TCRdb to 2016 to 2019). The library was generated by the immunoSEQ multiplex PCR assay. The High Capacity cDNA Reverse Transcription Kit was used to reverse transcribe all of the isolated RNA, meaning that expressed TCRB transcripts were what got sequenced. TCRdb took this table from immuneACCESS and kept in-frame rearrangements with V and J called. Such tables lack part of the clones; where checked against another copy, unresolved V genes explain under half of the gap, and the rest is unexplained. This sample comprises roughly 250,000 clones, around 68% of them detected only once. The leading ten clones occupy around 0.057% of the sample. Sequenced: naive CD4+ T cells from blood. Explained via the paper, the cell subset or site label denotes: true naive CD4+ T cells. The receptors were gathered from a man between 25 and 39 years old in good health.

The CDR3 DNA reads TGCAGTGCTAGAGGCCAGTATTTT. This encodes CSARGQYF. The V call is TRBV20-1, the J call TRBJ2-3; no clear D. V was trimmed by 1 base and J by 12 bases, leaving 2 bases between them. The CDR3 sequence is 8 residues long. Germline CDR1 is DFQATT and CDR2 is SNEGSKA (reference sequence).

The chain uses TRBV6-6 and TRBJ2-7, with 8 nucleotides matching TRBD1. V trimming: 6 bases; J trimming: 2 bases; junction bases outside the gene matches: 6. CDR1 and CDR2 (germline): MNHNY, SVGAGI (reference sequence). This CDR3 spans 14 amino acids. The CDR3 bases are TGTGCCAGCAGCAGGGGGCAGGGAGCCTACGAGCAGTACTTC. This encodes CASSRGQGAYEQYF.